Listed below are T cell receptor beta chains from one sample, sequenced in a study of CD4 T cells in relation to SARS-CoV-2 and coronaviruses. Antigens of these TCRs are unknown. Here immunoSEQ multiplex PCR was the method, and the copy in TCRdb shows in-frame clones only, minus some. Altogether 22,000 or so clones are present, about 80% being singletons, with the ten largest covering approximately 13%. Sequenced sample: CD4+ T cells from PBMCs, cultured in vitro. These receptors were obtained from a human donor in good health. Both conserved end residues are part of each CDR3. D genes are given only for firm matches. Rows may omit the clone size; those that give it use once, few, many or a size class.

clone_size j_call v_call d_call cdr3_aa cdr3_nt
. TRBJ2-7 TRBV5-8 TRBD1 CASSQTLTGGTSYEQYF TGTGCCAGCAGCCAAACACTGACAGGGGGCACGTCCTACGAGCAGTACTTC
. TRBJ1-5 TRBV9 . CASSAEAQGHQPQHF TGTGCCAGCAGCGCCGAGGCTCAGGGGCATCAGCCCCAGCATTTT
few TRBJ1-1 TRBV20-1 . CIHQGTEAFF TGCATTCATCAGGGAACTGAAGCTTTCTTT
. TRBJ1-1 TRBV6-5 . CASSYRRASAFF TGTGCCAGCAGTTACCGGAGGGCATCAGCTTTCTTT
. TRBJ2-5 TRBV7-7 TRBD2 CASSLYNPGLAGGETQYF TGTGCCAGCAGCTTATATAATCCGGGACTAGCGGGGGGGGAGACCCAGTACTTC
. TRBJ2-1 TRBV7-3 TRBD2 CASSSGGLVNNEQFF TGTGCCAGCAGCTCCGGAGGACTAGTGAACAATGAGCAGTTCTTC
. TRBJ2-7 TRBV6-5 . CASMGGLNEQYF TGTGCCAGCATGGGGGGTTTAAACGAGCAGTACTTC
few TRBJ2-7 TRBV30 . CAWSVTYYEQYF TGTGCCTGGAGTGTAACATACTACGAGCAGTACTTC
. TRBJ1-5 TRBV5-6 . CASSLGGYSNQPQHF TGTGCCAGCAGCTTGGGGGGCTATAGCAATCAGCCCCAGCATTTT
few TRBJ1-5 TRBV6-1 TRBD1 CASSEVGTGNQPQHF TGTGCCAGCAGTGAAGTCGGGACAGGGAATCAGCCCCAGCATTTT
few TRBJ2-7 TRBV7-9 . CASSLGGGGGSEQYF TGTGCCAGCAGCTTAGGCGGAGGGGGGGGTTCCGAGCAGTACTTC
. TRBJ2-1 TRBV4-1 . CASSQGERTAAYNEQFF TGCGCCAGCAGCCAAGGAGAGAGGACAGCTGCCTACAATGAGCAGTTCTTC
. TRBJ1-2 TRBV5-1 TRBD1 CASSSTGTGDGYTF TGCGCCAGCAGCTCCACCGGGACAGGGGATGGCTACACCTTC
. TRBJ1-5 TRBV12-3/TRBV12-4 . CASIYSENQPQHF TGTGCCAGCATTTACAGCGAAAATCAGCCCCAGCATTTT
. TRBJ1-2 TRBV6-5 TRBD1 CASSPDRDPTGYTF TGTGCCAGCAGTCCTGACAGGGACCCCACGGGCTACACCTTC
. TRBJ1-2 TRBV19 TRBD1 CASILTGGAGYGYTF TGTGCCAGTATCCTGACAGGGGGCGCTGGCTATGGCTACACCTTC
once TRBJ1-1 TRBV19 . CASSSQGNTEAFF TGTGCCAGTAGTAGCCAGGGAAACACTGAAGCTTTCTTT
. TRBJ1-4 TRBV2 TRBD1 CASSGDRGNEKLFF TGTGCCAGCAGTGGCGACAGGGGTAATGAAAAACTGTTTTTT
. TRBJ2-5 TRBV5-6 . CASSSYRGPGETQYF TGTGCCAGCAGCTCTTACAGAGGGCCCGGGGAGACCCAGTACTTC
. TRBJ2-5 TRBV18 TRBD1 CASSPRIGTVTQYF TGTGCCAGCTCACCACGAATAGGGACAGTGACCCAGTACTTC
. TRBJ2-1 TRBV6-5 TRBD2 CASSALAGGYNEQFF TGTGCCAGCAGCGCACTAGCGGGAGGCTACAATGAGCAGTTCTTC
. TRBJ2-3 TRBV5-4 TRBD2 CASSLTSGGATDTQYF TGTGCCAGCAGCTTAACTAGCGGAGGGGCCACAGATACGCAGTATTTT
few TRBJ1-2 TRBV10-3 . CAISESLNSEKQRDYGYTF TGTGCCATCAGTGAGTCACTCAACTCCGAAAAACAACGGGACTATGGCTACACCTTC
once TRBJ2-1 TRBV6-5 TRBD2 CASISGLAGYNEQFF TGTGCCAGCATCTCGGGACTAGCGGGATACAATGAGCAGTTCTTC
. TRBJ2-1 TRBV5-6 . CASSPPSAGRIYNEQFF TGTGCCAGCAGCCCCCCCTCTGCGGGACGTATATACAATGAGCAGTTCTTC
. TRBJ2-2 TRBV7-3 TRBD2 CASSPAPGGSGELFF TGTGCCAGCAGCCCGGCCCCGGGGGGATCCGGGGAGCTGTTTTTT
few TRBJ1-1 TRBV7-3 . CASSIGPKMNTEAFF TGTGCCAGCAGTATAGGACCAAAGATGAACACTGAAGCTTTCTTT
few TRBJ1-2 TRBV14 . CASSQEATGRGINGYTF TGTGCCAGCAGCCAAGAAGCGACCGGCAGGGGAATAAACGGCTACACCTTC
once TRBJ1-3 TRBV7-9 . CASSGSGNTIYF TGTGCCAGCAGTGGCTCTGGAAACACCATATATTTT
. TRBJ2-2 TRBV19 TRBD1 CASRIQGDTGELFF TGTGCCAGTAGGATACAGGGGGACACCGGGGAGCTGTTTTTT
. TRBJ2-1 TRBV3-1/TRBV3-2 TRBD2 CASSQDFWGTSINGKFF TGTGCCAGCAGCCAAGATTTTTGGGGGACTAGCATCAATGGGAAGTTCTTC
. TRBJ1-1 TRBV10-3 . CAISDPTGSSGAFF TGTGCCATCAGTGACCCGACAGGATCATCAGGAGCTTTCTTT
. TRBJ2-1 TRBV3-1/TRBV3-2 TRBD2 CASSLRVAGGGYNEQFF TGTGCCAGCAGCCTCCGAGTAGCGGGAGGAGGATACAATGAGCAGTTCTTC
. TRBJ2-2 TRBV6-4 . CASSDTDTGELFF TGTGCCAGCAGTGACACGGACACCGGGGAGCTGTTTTTT
few TRBJ2-1 TRBV4-3 . CASSQDAATPYNEQFF TGCGCCAGCAGCCAAGATGCGGCTACCCCATACAATGAGCAGTTCTTC
. TRBJ1-1 TRBV4-1 . CASSQATKNTEAFF TGCGCCAGCAGCCAAGCAACAAAGAACACTGAAGCTTTCTTT
. TRBJ2-1 TRBV4-2 TRBD2 CASTLKAGAGVNEQFF TGTGCCAGCACCCTGAAAGCGGGAGCAGGGGTCAATGAGCAGTTCTTC
. TRBJ1-5 TRBV4-1 . CASSGGWAVKPQHF TGCGCCAGCAGCGGGGGGTGGGCGGTGAAGCCCCAGCATTTT
. TRBJ2-1 TRBV3-1/TRBV3-2 . CASSQATRGQFF TGTGCCAGCAGCCAGGCAACCAGAGGGCAGTTCTTC
. TRBJ1-6 TRBV5-8 TRBD1 CASSREGQLDNSPLHF TGTGCCAGCAGTCGAGAGGGACAGCTGGATAATTCACCCCTCCACTTT
. TRBJ1-4 TRBV28 . CASSSYEKLFF TGTGCCAGCAGCTCGTATGAAAAACTGTTTTTT
few TRBJ2-3 TRBV7-9 . CASSLGATDTQYF TGTGCCAGCAGCTTAGGGGCCACAGATACGCAGTATTTT
. TRBJ2-1 TRBV2 . CASSLDFNEQFF TGTGCCAGCAGCCTTGATTTCAATGAGCAGTTCTTC
few TRBJ2-4 TRBV27 . CASSSLGRPDIQYF TGTGCCAGCAGTTCCTTAGGGCGGCCGGACATTCAGTACTTC
. TRBJ2-3 TRBV6-5 . CASRLDLLTHTLANF TGTGCCAGCAGGCTAGACTTGCTCACTCACACCCTAGCAAATTTT
medium-sized TRBJ1-2 TRBV30 . CAWRTDRRDGYTF TGTGCCTGGAGAACGGACAGACGAGATGGCTACACCTTC
. TRBJ1-5 TRBV19 TRBD1 CASKRGQESNQPQHF TGTGCCAGTAAAAGGGGACAGGAAAGCAATCAGCCCCAGCATTTT
. TRBJ1-1 TRBV18 . CASSPRVPDTEAFF TGTGCCAGCTCACCACGGGTTCCGGACACTGAAGCTTTCTTT
. TRBJ2-5 TRBV4-1 TRBD1 CASSPGQGGEETQYF TGCGCCAGCAGCCCGGGACAGGGCGGAGAAGAGACCCAGTACTTC
. TRBJ2-5 TRBV20-1 . CSASSPGTQYF TGCAGTGCTAGCAGCCCCGGGACCCAGTACTTC
. TRBJ2-1 TRBV24-1 TRBD1 CATRGGTGGYNEQFF TGTGCCACCAGAGGGGGGACAGGGGGGTACAATGAGCAGTTCTTC
. TRBJ2-7 TRBV25-1 TRBD2 CASRQTGLTTYEQYF TGTGCCAGCAGACAAACGGGACTAACGACCTACGAGCAGTACTTC
. TRBJ1-1 TRBV2 . CASTKPGPPTEAFF TGTGCCAGCACCAAGCCTGGGCCACCTACTGAAGCTTTCTTT
few TRBJ2-7 TRBV7-3 . CASSGGSDYEQYF TGTGCCAGCAGCGGGGGTTCGGACTACGAGCAGTACTTC
once TRBJ1-2 TRBV18 TRBD1 CASSQGTANYGYTF TGTGCCAGCTCACAAGGGACAGCTAACTATGGCTACACCTTC
. TRBJ2-2 TRBV18 TRBD1 CASSPNGGQGITGELFF TGTGCCAGCTCACCAAATGGGGGACAGGGGATCACCGGGGAGCTGTTTTTT
. TRBJ2-3 TRBV6-4 . CASSDGLNTDTQYF TGTGCCAGCAGTGACGGACTAAACACAGATACGCAGTATTTT